The present TCR beta chain was sequenced within a study of Graves' ophthalmopathy and Graves' hyperthyroidism. Someone took the PBMCs out of less than 11 ml of fresh peripheral blood. This clonotype was observed a few times. RNA transcripts provided the template for amplifying TCR beta CDR3 regions. HTBI primers primed a first-round RT-PCR, and a second-round multiplex PCR followed. From the multiplex PCR reads, TCRdb called clonotypes with MiXCR, one entry per CDR3 protein. Of some 750,000 distinct CDR3 sequences listed, roughly 40% were seen once; the top ten hold around 40%. V gave up 4 bases and J gave up 2 bases, with 12 bases separating them. Per germline, CDR1 SGDLS and CDR2 YYNGEE. The CDR3 is made up of 14 amino acids.

The J gene is TRBJ2-5, the V gene TRBV9, with a tentative D call TRBD1 (6 bases). Sequenced: peripheral blood. This clonotype originated in an adult man with Graves' ophthalmopathy. This CDR3 reads CASSPEDRQETQYF. CDR3 DNA sequence: TGTGCCAGCAGCCCAGAGGACAGACAAGAGACCCAGTACTTC.